This T cell receptor beta chain was sequenced in a study of human T cells and chemical hapten exposure. TCRdb re-called the RACE reads through MiXCR, storing one row per CDR3 protein. There are about 89,000 distinct CDR3 sequences in the sample; 11% occur only once, and approximately 3.1% lies in the top ten. This clonotype was seen only a few times. Indicated time point: pre-sensitization, week 0. The treatment: therapeutic diphenylcyclopropenone sensitization with weekly scalp DPC. Deletions cut 3 bases from V and 1 base from J, with 12 bases between. Germline CDR1 and CDR2: LNHDA and SQIVND (reference sequence). The CDR3 has 16 amino acids.

J is TRBJ2-2 and V is TRBV19, with D perhaps matching TRBD1 (7 bases). The specimen comprised whole blood, sampled in connection with sensitization to the hapten diphenylcyclopropenone (DPC). This receptor was obtained from a woman aged 60-75 years with alopecia areata. Some clones in this sample may be carry-over from other donors' samples. The CDR3 loop reads CASSIRQGGNTGELFF. The DNA for the CDR3 is TGTGCCAGTAGTATTCGGCAGGGGGGGAACACCGGGGAGCTGTTTTTT.